This T cell receptor (beta chain) was identified during a study of T-cell memory formation after mild COVID-19. Study-wide findings and caveats: Clones that contracted from day 15 to 85 were balanced CD4/CD8, while later expanders leaned CD4+.

TCRdb fed the 5' RACE reads into MiXCR, producing one record per CDR3 protein. The table lists over 45,000 distinct CDR3 sequences, approximately 9.1% of them singletons. This clonotype came up many times. What it binds is not known. The CDR3 is made up of 16 amino acids. Trimming removed 4 bases at V and 0 bases at J, with 15 bases between. This sequence joins TRBV12-3 or TRBV12-4 and TRBJ1-1; D not resolved. This clonotype was obtained from an adult woman who had mild COVID-19 (a few samples of this study predate the infection). Cell type and time point are not known. Sequences were obtained from PBMCs or a T cell subset sorted from them (not recorded which). CDR3 nucleotides: TGTGCCAGCAGTTCCCCCCTCGGACGGTTGAACACTGAAGCTTTCTTT. This codes for CASSSPLGRLNTEAFF.